This TCR beta chain was profiled in a study of blood T cell repertoires in COVID-19. Study summary: Samples taken during acute and convalescent COVID-19 were collected in the United States, Italy and Spain. The cDNA or gDNA used as material had been derived from T cells, B-cell-depleted T cells, or PBMCs.

Germline loops: CDR1 WNHNN, CDR2 SYGVQD (reference sequence). The CDR3 extends over 14 amino acids. V shed 3 bases and J shed 8 bases, with 14 bases lying between them. Profiling relied on immunoSEQ multiplex PCR, and the TCRdb table lists in-frame clones only, not all of them. The sample shows hundreds of thousands of clones, roughly 85% of them seen only once. The sequence was collected from a woman in her forties or fifties with acute COVID-19. The chain joins TRBV10-1 to TRBJ2-1, with D maybe TRBD1 (6 bases). Sample: PBMCs or T cells enriched from blood (not recorded which). CDR3 protein: CASSDRQGIDEQFF. The CDR3 DNA reads TGCGCCAGCAGTGATCGTCAGGGGATAGATGAGCAGTTCTTC.